The T cell receptor (beta chain) described here comes from a study of cytomegalovirus exposure and HLA in healthy donors. At the level of the study: Later analysis reported that the approximately 110 validation repertoires shared the platform of the approximately 670 first-cohort repertoires.

V was shortened by 7 bases and J by 1 base, with 11 bases between the two germline ends. This CDR3 comprises 13 residues. Germline lookup yields CDR1 SGHRS and CDR2 YFSETQ. This clone turned up a few times. Some clones are missing from TCRdb's copy, which holds only in-frame ones; the method was immunoSEQ multiplex PCR. The profile shows approximately 200,000 clones, around nine tenths of them singletons. The source material was PBMCs. The TCR was taken from a woman aged 18-30 years in good health and CMV-seronegative. V and J are TRBV5-1 and TRBJ1-1, with D unresolved. The CDR3 nucleotides are TGCGCCAGCCTGGGCAGCTCGAACACTGAAGCTTTCTTT. It translates to CASLGSSNTEAFF.